Presented here are 30 T cell receptor beta chains from one specimen sequenced in a study of blood T cells in healthy people across ages. Together with a sample-barcoded 5' primer, a J-beta primer mix was included in a second PCR lasting roughly 6 to 12 cycles. MiXCR was run by TCRdb on the 5' RACE reads, yielding one entry per CDR3 protein. The table shows more than 800,000 distinct CDR3 sequences, with more than 25% occurring only once. The sequencing sample was made of blood. The receptors here all came from a woman older than 75 in good health.

The CDR3 region is CSARDPVGREAFF. In nucleotides, the CDR3 is TGCAGTGCTAGAGATCCGGTTGGCAGGGAAGCTTTCTTT. The chain uses TRBV20-1 and TRBJ1-1; D gene ambiguous. V lost 0 bases, J lost 8 bases, and 13 bases lay in between. The CDR3 contains 13 residues. Per the germline V gene, CDR1 is DFQATT and CDR2 is SNEGSKA (reference sequence).

CDR3 sequence: CASSLELGGWVEQYF. The CDR3 region has the DNA TGTGCCAGCAGCTTGGAGCTAGGGGGGTGGGTCGAGCAGTACTTC. V usage is TRBV7-2 and J usage is TRBJ2-7; the D gene could be TRBD1 or TRBD2 (6 bases each). V was shortened by 3 bases and J by 6 bases, with 18 bases between the two germline ends. Germline loops: CDR1 SGHTA, CDR2 FQGNSA. The CDR3 length is 15 residues.

Of note for this clonotype: A much larger clone is a single base away; this may be a read error. The chain combines TRBV12-3 or TRBV12-4 with TRBJ1-2; D remains unclear. The CDR3 totals 12 residues. CDR3 DNA sequence: TGTGCGACCAAGCATTCCAACTGTGGCTACACCTTC. Residues: CATKHSNCGYTF.

The chain joins TRBV6-5 to TRBJ1-2; 12 positions agree with TRBD1. CDR3 length: 14 residues. The J segment lost 8 bases and the V segment lost 4 bases, leaving 5 bases of the junction unmatched. Germline V lookup: CDR1 MNHEY, CDR2 SVGAGI. CDR3 in amino acids: CASSWGQGAYGYTF. As DNA, the CDR3 is TGTGCCAGCAGTTGGGGACAGGGGGCGTACGGCTACACCTTC.

This clonotype was seen at least ten times. The rearrangement joins TRBV7-9 to TRBJ2-3; TRBD2 matches at 7 bases. CDR3 length: 14 amino acids. The V gene's germline CDR1 is SEHNR and CDR2 FQNEAQ (reference sequence). J lost 4 bases, V lost 3 bases, and 4 bases had no gene match. The DNA for the CDR3 is TGTGCCAGCAGCTTGGCGGGAGAGGCAGATACGCAGTATTTT. It is translated as CASSLAGEADTQYF.

This clonotype appeared many times. V usage is TRBV6-6 and J usage is TRBJ2-7; TRBD1 aligns across 8 bases. Germline CDR1 is MNHNY and CDR2 is SVGAGI (reference sequence). Trimming at V came to 2 bases and at J to 5 bases, leaving 5 bases not matched to a gene. The CDR3 contains 14 residues. The DNA of the CDR3 is TGTGCCAGCAGTTACCTCGACAGGGGTAACGAGCAGTACTTC. Translating it yields CASSYLDRGNEQYF.

The chain combines TRBV12-3 or TRBV12-4 with TRBJ1-6; D possibly corresponds to TRBD1 (6 bases). Deletions cut 7 bases from V and 9 bases from J, with 19 bases between. The CDR3 has 15 residues. The CDR3 region is CASTLPGQKSSPLHF. As DNA, the CDR3 is TGTGCCAGCACCTTACCGGGACAAAAGAGTTCACCCCTCCACTTT.

This clonotype has more than one count but fewer than ten. The chain combines TRBV5-4 with TRBJ1-6; 9 bases are a match to TRBD1. V shed 4 bases and J 10 bases; nucleotides not matched to a gene: 6. Germline V CDR1 and CDR2: SGHNT, YYREEE (reference sequence). This CDR3 has 14 residues. CDR3 in amino acids: CASSRTGVDSPLHF. CDR3 bases: TGTGCCAGCAGCCGGACAGGGGTCGACTCACCCCTCCACTTT.

This clonotype showed up many times. The V and J genes are TRBV7-2 and TRBJ2-7, with unresolved D. CDR3 length: 11 residues. Germline loops: CDR1 SGHTA, CDR2 FQGNSA. Between the trimmed V and J ends, which lost 1 base and 6 bases, there was a span of 4 bases. The CDR3 reads CASSLVTEQYF. CDR3 in DNA: TGTGCCAGCAGCTTAGTCACCGAGCAGTACTTC.

This clonotype was detected many times. The rearrangement uses TRBV20-1 and TRBJ2-7; TRBD2 matches at 9 bases. V lost 5 bases, J lost 2 bases, and 10 bases stayed unmatched. Germline CDR1 DFQATT, CDR2 SNEGSKA (reference sequence). This CDR3 has 15 amino acids. The CDR3 DNA reads as TGCAGTGCTGTTGCAATGGCTAGCGGGACCTACGAGCAGTACTTC. It is translated as CSAVAMASGTYEQYF.

Concerning this clonotype itself: The junction and the germline gene differ at one end; a read error may be behind it. CDR3: CACSLTSSGVYNEQYF. CDR3 bases: TGTGCCTGCAGCTTAACATCTAGCGGGGTATACAATGAGCAGTACTTC. V and J are TRBV7-2 and TRBJ2-5; TRBD2 matches 9 bases. The CDR3 has 16 residues. From germline, CDR1 is SGHTA and CDR2 FQGNSA.

This clonotype was recorded a few times. This may stem from a read error, because a much larger clone lies one nucleotide away. The chain joins TRBV4-3 to TRBJ2-3; 7 positions match TRBD2. The trim removed 4 bases at V and 6 bases at J, leaving 10 bases unmatched. CDR3 length: 15 amino acids. From germline, CDR1 is LGHNA and CDR2 YSLEER. The CDR3 region is CASSPPAGPPDTQYF. The CDR3 region has the DNA TGCGCCAGCAGCCCCCCAGCGGGGCCTCCGGATACGCAGTATTTT.

The V gene is TRBV5-1, the J gene TRBJ2-1; unclear D gene. V gave up 2 bases and J gave up 11 bases, with 20 bases separating them. The CDR3 sequence is 15 residues long. Germline values: CDR1 SGHRS, CDR2 YFSETQ. CDR3 amino acids: CASSFNTQSHYKQFF. The CDR3 coding sequence is TGCGCCAGCAGCTTCAATACCCAGAGCCACTACAAGCAGTTCTTC. Using reference TRBV5-1 and TRBJ2-1 for the parts outside the CDR3, the full variable domain is KAGVTQTPRYLIKTRGQQVTLSCSPISGHRSVSWYQQTPGQGLQFLFEYFSETQRNKGNFPGRFSGRQFSNSRSEMNVSTLELGDSALYLCASSFNTQSHYKQFFGPGTRLTVL.

The genes are TRBV20-1 and TRBJ2-4; D call uncertain. Germline CDR1 DFQATT, CDR2 SNEGSKA (reference sequence). CDR3 length: 14 residues. Trimming stripped 6 bases from V and 0 bases from J, with 12 bases between. CDR3: CSAEGSLAKNIQYF. The CDR3 DNA reads TGCAGTGCCGAAGGGTCTCTAGCCAAAAACATTCAGTACTTC.

The chain links TRBV12-3 or TRBV12-4 to TRBJ1-1, with a weak D call TRBD1 (5 bases). The ends were cut back, 4 bases at V and 1 base at J, with 7 bases in the middle. This CDR3 region has 13 residues. CDR3 coding DNA: TGTGCCAGCAGTTGGCAGGGGAACACTGAAGCTTTCTTT. Amino acids: CASSWQGNTEAFF.

The gene calls are TRBV3-1 and TRBJ1-4; 9 bases map to TRBD1. J was trimmed by 6 bases and V by 1 base; bases with no gene match: 3. From germline, CDR1 is LGHDT and CDR2 YNNKEL (reference sequence). The CDR3 extends over 15 amino acids. The CDR3 nucleotides are TGTGCCAGCAGCCAAGGAGGACAGGGGTATGAAAAACTGTTTTTT. It codes for CASSQGGQGYEKLFF.

This clonotype was observed at least ten times. This chain joins TRBV25-1 and TRBJ2-4, with 10 positions matching TRBD2. The CDR3 has 15 amino acids. J gave up 6 bases and V 2 bases, and 4 bases lay outside the gene matches. From germline, CDR1 is MGHDK and CDR2 SYGVNS. The CDR3 loop is CASSEPGLARNIQYF. The CDR3 region has the DNA TGTGCCAGCAGTGAACCGGGACTAGCGAGAAACATTCAGTACTTC.

As regards this clonotype: A much larger clone lies a single base off, so this may be a read error. This chain links TRBV20-1 with TRBJ2-7, with D perhaps matching TRBD1 or TRBD2 (5 bases each). CDR3 size: 12 residues. Germline loops: CDR1 DFQATT, CDR2 SNEGSKA (reference sequence). In DNA, the CDR3 is TGCAGGGCTAGAAGTGGGGACGGCGAGCAGTACTTC. It is translated as CRARSGDGEQYF.

Regarding this clonotype: A much larger clonotype is one base distant, so this may be a read error. The V and J genes are TRBV5-1 and TRBJ1-2, with D uncertain. CDR1 and CDR2 from the germline V gene are SGHRS and YFSETQ. The CDR3 extends over 12 amino acids. The CDR3 coding sequence is TGCGCCAGCGGCTTGGCTGGAGAAGGCTACACCTTC. Protein: CASGLAGEGYTF.

The chain carries TRBV29-1 and TRBJ2-5; D uncertain. The closer fit of TRBJ2-1 to the DNA end suggests the J call may be wrong. The CDR3 contains 12 residues. Germline CDR1 reads SQVTM; CDR2 reads ANQGSEA. The CDR3 reads CSVLITQETQFF. CDR3 sequence (DNA): TGCAGCGTCCTGATCACGCAAGAGACCCAGTTCTTC.

The chain has TRBV2 and TRBJ1-2, with D unclear. Germline V gene data show CDR1 as SNHLY and CDR2 as FYNNEI. This CDR3 has 14 amino acids. Trimming left V 5 bases short and J 1 base short, with 11 bases between. CDR3 region: CASSNNQLNYGYTF. As DNA, the CDR3 is TGTGCCAGCAGTAACAACCAGCTTAACTATGGCTACACCTTC.

This clonotype has ten or more counts. The chain couples TRBV15 to TRBJ2-3; no firm D call. There are 15 residues in the CDR3. V gave up 4 bases and J gave up 0 bases, with 11 bases separating them. The V gene's germline CDR1 is LNHNV and CDR2 YYDKDF (reference sequence). The CDR3 DNA reads TGTGCCACCAGCATCCACCCCTCTAGCACAGATACGCAGTATTTT. This encodes CATSIHPSSTDTQYF.

The sample holds one count of this clonotype. For the CDR3, the DNA is TGTGCCAGCAGCGGACCGGGACAAAACACTGAAGCTTTCTTT. This codes for CASSGPGQNTEAFF. This chain connects TRBV5-4 to TRBJ1-1; D possibly corresponds to TRBD1 (6 bases). Germline lookup yields CDR1 SGHNT and CDR2 YYREEE (reference sequence). V was trimmed by 4 bases and J by 2 bases, leaving 12 bases between them. The CDR3 spans 14 residues.

In the case of this clonotype: This may be a read error: a much more frequent sequence differs by one nucleotide. V gene TRBV2 combines with J gene TRBJ2-1, with 11 bases identical to TRBD2. The CDR3 length is 15 residues. V dropped 3 bases and J dropped 11; count of bases not matched to a gene: 9. Germline V lookup: CDR1 SNHLY, CDR2 FYNNEI. In DNA, the CDR3 is TGTGCCAGCAGTGACGGTAGCGGGGGGGTCAGTAAGCAGTTCTTC. Its protein product is CASSDGSGGVSKQFF.

This clonotype has a handful of counts. A much more abundant neighbour one base away suggests this may be a read error. The gene calls are TRBV10-1 and TRBJ2-7, with 8 bases that match TRBD2. V was pared by 8 bases and J by 10 bases, with 13 bases of the junction left unmatched. The germline gives CDR1 WNHNN, CDR2 SYGVQD (reference sequence). This CDR3 contains 13 residues. The CDR3 nucleotides are TGCGCCAGCTCCCGGACTAGCTCAGAGGCCCAGTACTTC. Its protein is CASSRTSSEAQYF.

This chain links TRBV7-2 with TRBJ1-2; TRBD1 agrees at 11 bases. Trimming at V came to 5 bases and at J to 8 bases, leaving 13 bases not matched to a gene. Germline CDR1 and CDR2: SGHTA and FQGNSA. CDR3 size: 16 residues. CDR3 protein: CASSMNSGTGGKGYTF. As DNA, the CDR3 is TGTGCCAGCAGCATGAACTCCGGGACAGGGGGAAAGGGCTACACCTTC.

This clonotype has only a few counts. The chain joins TRBV5-1 to TRBJ1-1; 7 nucleotides line up with TRBD1. Germline V lookup: CDR1 SGHRS, CDR2 YFSETQ. CDR3 length: 16 residues. J gave up 1 base and V 0 bases, and 6 bases lay outside the gene matches. The CDR3 here is CASSLAPTGTNTEAFF. The CDR3 DNA reads TGCGCCAGCAGCTTGGCCCCGACAGGGACGAACACTGAAGCTTTCTTT. The full variable domain, with the rest looked up from reference TRBV5-1 and TRBJ1-1, is KAGVTQTPRYLIKTRGQQVTLSCSPISGHRSVSWYQQTPGQGLQFLFEYFSETQRNKGNFPGRFSGRQFSNSRSEMNVSTLELGDSALYLCASSLAPTGTNTEAFFGQGTRLTVV.

Many counts were recorded for this clonotype. The rearrangement joins TRBV29-1 to TRBJ2-7; D remains unclear. The V and J ends lost 0 bases and 5 bases respectively, with 8 bases between them. The CDR3 has 12 amino acids. Germline CDR1 SQVTM, CDR2 ANQGSEA. The CDR3 nucleotides are TGCAGCGTTGAAGATTCACGCGACGAGCAGTACTTC. Translating gives CSVEDSRDEQYF.

This clonotype was seen at least ten times. This chain links TRBV4-3 with TRBJ1-2; TRBD1 might be the D (5 bases). The CDR3 extends over 15 amino acids. Between the trimmed V and J ends, which lost 0 bases and 0 bases, there was a span of 8 bases. Germline CDR1 LGHNA, CDR2 YSLEER. The CDR3 DNA reads TGCGCCAGCAGCCAAGATCGACAGCCTAACTATGGCTACACCTTC. Encoded protein: CASSQDRQPNYGYTF.

This clonotype was seen at least ten times. In nucleotides, the CDR3 is TGCGCCAGCAGCCCCGCAGCCCCCCAAGAGACCCAGTACTTC. Translating gives CASSPAAPQETQYF. V gene TRBV4-1 combines with J gene TRBJ2-5; D ambiguous. Germline V gives CDR1 MGHRA, CDR2 YSYEKL. The CDR3 is 14 residues long. The germline V and J ends were trimmed by 4 bases and 1 base, with 10 bases remaining between them.